The entry below gives a single T cell receptor beta chain sequence along with its context. Its antigen is currently not known. No base-level quality is on record; no much larger clone is a single base apart. CDR1 and CDR2 are drawn from the germline V gene: SGHNT, YENEEA. Taken from cysteine to phenylalanine, the CDR3 has 18 residues. Of the read, only the CDR3 DNA is kept; its 54 bases are in frame from base 1. Trimming takes 1 base from V and 4 bases from J, and the germline ends sit 19 bases apart. Library method: the immunoSEQ multiplex PCR assay. TCRdb re-hosts the immuneACCESS table, in-frame sequences only. Its copies lack some clones; in the studies checked, an unresolved V gene accounts for under half of them, and the cause for the rest is not known. The sample includes 500,000 to 750,000 clones, with more than 75% observed a single time. Of the sample, 0.0095% to 0.011% falls within the top ten clones.

This sample was taken from a study of shared T cell receptors in the human thymus listed by TCRdb under 2021. Study-wide context: The study examined how self-reactive, shared T-cell receptor alpha chains are generated in the human thymus.

These data were also filed under a second study, of human thymus T cells. The second publication reports: Immunologically healthy infants undergoing open corrective cardiac surgery for congenital heart defects in Finland were used as donors. The thymus tissue came from surgical resects taken out during corrective cardiac surgery. Usage of V and J gene segments appeared to be biased in both the thymic and the peripheral blood repertoires. Highly overlapping thymic TCR repertoires among unrelated individuals were reported in the related research. The study characterized TCR alpha and beta repertoires from under 10 infant thymus samples and a few related peripheral blood samples. The cohort included about 6 male and a couple of female infants, with donor ages spanning 7 to 244 days. After being mechanically released from the tissue, thymocytes were kept at -70 degrees C in pellets of about 9.5-30 million cells. Genomic DNA was extracted from frozen cell pellets with a QIAsymphony instrument. TCRB and TCRAD loci were amplified from a standardized quantity of quality-controlled genomic DNA using the immunoSEQ multiplex PCR assay. Amplicons spanned the V(D)J region at a length sufficient to cover the CDR3 and identify V and J genes. The amplicons were sequenced on an Illumina platform via the commercial immunoSEQ service. Primer bias and sequencing errors were corrected as previously described, and TCRAD and TCRB were defined on the basis of the IMGT database. Repertoires were analysed with immunoSEQ Analyzer 3.0 and VDJTools, covering basic statistics, V/J segment usage, diversity estimates, rarefaction and pairwise overlap. Diversity was estimated using the Chao1, ChaoE, Efron-Thisted, Shannon and inverse Simpson indices, and was also estimated on datasets down-sampled to the size of the smallest sample. Repertoire overlap was determined by strict matching of CDR3 nucleotide sequence, V gene and J gene, and Jaccard-based multidimensional scaling clustering was applied. On average, about 730,000 unique TCRB clonotypes were obtained from thymus samples, compared with 75,000 to 90,000 from blood samples.

The sequencing input was thymocytes. The TCR comes from a boy under three years old with a congenital heart defect. Donor details come from another sample of the same person, matched by shared clones. The chain uses TRBV11-3 and TRBJ2-2, with TRBD1 perhaps the D gene, on 6 matching bases. This receptor carries the CDR3 CASSLAGQGIGGTGELFF. The bases are TGTGCCAGCAGCTTAGCTGGGCAGGGGATTGGTGGCACCGGGGAGCTGTTTTTT.